This entry features one TCR beta chain sequence. The entry originates in a study of neurological immune-mediated disorders. TCRdb reprocessed the 5' RACE reads with MiXCR, giving one entry per CDR3 protein. The sample yields around 44,000 distinct CDR3 sequences, roughly 2.5% seen once. The receptor was isolated from a man aged 25 to 40 with multiple sclerosis. The sequencing input was PBMCs.

The CDR3 is CSAKFPGSETQYF. CDR3 nucleotide sequence: TGCAGTGCTAAATTCCCGGGCTCGGAGACCCAGTACTTC. The rearrangement links TRBV20-1 to TRBJ2-5; D not resolved. Trimming removed 4 bases from V and 5 bases from J, with 14 bases in between. Germline V gene lookup returns CDR1 DFQATT and CDR2 SNEGSKA (reference sequence). The CDR3 extends over 13 amino acids.